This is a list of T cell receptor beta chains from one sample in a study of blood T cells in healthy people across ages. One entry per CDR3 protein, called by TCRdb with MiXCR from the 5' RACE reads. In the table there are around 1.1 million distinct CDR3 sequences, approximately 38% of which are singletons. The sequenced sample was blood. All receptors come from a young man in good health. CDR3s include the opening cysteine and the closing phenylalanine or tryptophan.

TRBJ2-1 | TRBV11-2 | CASSLTRDNNEQFF
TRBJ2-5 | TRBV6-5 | CASSKTPQGAVDEQYF
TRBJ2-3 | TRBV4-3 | CASSRDYGTGSADTQYF
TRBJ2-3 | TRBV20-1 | CSAKREGVTDTQYF
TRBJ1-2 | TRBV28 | CASSSPGVQGAYHGYTF
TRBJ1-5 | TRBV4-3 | CASSQDEGTQPQHF
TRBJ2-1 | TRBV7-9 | CASSRQFDRGQIYNGQFF
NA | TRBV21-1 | CASSKAPRGGYYEQYF
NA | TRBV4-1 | CASSNPGQGVHEQYF
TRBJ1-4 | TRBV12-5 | CASRGGGGVTELFF
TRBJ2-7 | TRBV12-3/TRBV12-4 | CTSSFGEGPRATPYEQYF
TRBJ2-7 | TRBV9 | CASSVAANPYEQYF
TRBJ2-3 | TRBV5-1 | CTSSSTGANTDTQYF
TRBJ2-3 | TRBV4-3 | CASSQDRGSGNTDTQYF
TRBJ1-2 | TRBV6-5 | CASSPTGYGYTF
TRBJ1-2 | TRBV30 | CAWSVLQGANGYTF
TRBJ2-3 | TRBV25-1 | CASSEVPGYDTQYF
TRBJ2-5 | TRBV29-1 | CSVEPGQGKIGIGNNEQYF
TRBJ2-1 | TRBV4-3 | CASSQEGLVIGNEQFF
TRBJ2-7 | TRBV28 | CASSAQSTSYKQYF
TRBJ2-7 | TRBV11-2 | CASSLVAGHSYEQYF
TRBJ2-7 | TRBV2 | CASSKGLNDEQYF
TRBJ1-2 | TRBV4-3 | CASSQGAGTDYGYTF
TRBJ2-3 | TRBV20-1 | CSAYLGGSTDTQYF